Sequencing of this T cell receptor beta chain was carried out in a study of blood T cell repertoires in COVID-19. In the study overall: PBMCs, B-cell-depleted T cells, or T cells were the source of the cDNA or gDNA that made up the material.

With 6 bases removed from V and 3 bases from J, the gap between germline ends came to 23 bases. The CDR3 contains 17 residues. Germline-derived CDR1 and CDR2 are MNHEY and SMNVEV (reference sequence). This clone was observed once. The study counted Cohort 3 donors as recovered given two negative PCRs, clearance, or symptom resolution. The data were produced by immunoSEQ multiplex PCR, yet TCRdb's version contains in-frame clones alone and is incomplete. This sample carries some 300,000 clones, approximately 85% of them seen once, and the ten largest clones take around 0.9%. The specimen sequenced was PBMCs or T cells enriched from blood (not recorded which). This clonotype was obtained from a woman aged 25 to 39 who had recovered from COVID-19. V usage is TRBV27 and J usage is TRBJ1-1; D might be TRBD1 (5 bases). CDR3 coding DNA: TGTGCCAGCAGCCGCCAAGGGGAGGGGCTCGATGACACTGAAGCTTTCTTT. This gives the protein CASSRQGEGLDDTEAFF.